This T cell receptor beta chain was identified during a study of T-cell memory formation after mild COVID-19. Whole-study results and caveats: Memory from before infection featured some responding clones, which suggests cross-reactive memory joined.

Per germline, CDR1 MNHNY and CDR2 SVGAGI (reference sequence). CDR3 size: 13 residues. V was cut by 2 bases and J by 5 bases, with 10 bases left in between. To note about this clonotype: Its antigen remains unidentified.

TCRdb reprocessed the 5' RACE reads with MiXCR, giving one entry per CDR3 protein. Found here are approximately 410,000 distinct CDR3 sequences, more than 20% of them singletons; the top ten hold around 13%. This chain uses TRBV6-6 with TRBJ2-7; tentative D call: TRBD1 (6 bases). What was sequenced was PBMCs or a T cell subset sorted from them (not recorded which). This receptor was taken from an adult woman who had mild COVID-19 (a few samples of this study predate the infection). Cell type and time point are not known. CDR3: CASSYQTGNEQYF. CDR3 DNA: TGTGCCAGCAGTTACCAGACAGGAAACGAGCAGTACTTC.